This T cell receptor beta chain was captured in a study of blood T cell repertoires in COVID-19. Study-level background: Donors in the United States, Italy and Spain gave samples during acute or convalescent COVID-19. T cells, B-cell-depleted T cells, or PBMCs supplied cDNA or gDNA.

The CDR3 contains 14 residues. Germline CDR1 reads LNHDA; CDR2 reads SQIVND (reference sequence). Germline trimming cut 8 bases from V and 3 bases from J; bases unmatched to any gene: 5. Original processing notes: From reference gene primer amplification, estimates of nucleated cell counts were derived. Assay: immunoSEQ multiplex PCR; the TCRdb copy retains only in-frame clones and omits some. Clone size and the V and J calls come from that table; the DNA yielded D and trimming. The sample yields 90,000 to 110,000 clones, 65% to 90% seen once. The sample comprised peripheral blood. This chain joins TRBV19 and TRBJ2-2; 8 nucleotides agree with TRBD1. This TCR derives from a woman older than 75 with active or convalescent COVID-19. CDR3 nucleotides: TGTGCCAGTCGGAAGGACAGGGACACCGGGGAGCTGTTTTTT. Translating gives CASRKDRDTGELFF.